This T cell receptor (beta chain) was profiled in a study of metastatic and nonmetastatic thyroid tumors. The CDR3 extends over 13 amino acids. V was clipped by 8 bases and J by 0 bases, with 9 bases between them. Germline CDR1 and CDR2: LGHNT and FRNRAP. This clone was counted at least ten times. This same CDR3 is encoded by further DNA sequences in the sample. Through MiXCR, TCRdb re-clonotyped the PCR reads. This table has some 83,000 clones, about 12% appearing once. Thyroid surgery had not been preceded by any treatment in any patient. The chain links TRBV12-5 to TRBJ2-3; the D is unclear. Specimen: tumor tissue. This TCR derives from a female donor with papillary thyroid cancer or a benign thyroid nodule (not recorded which). Some clones in this sample may be carry-over from other donors' samples. The CDR3 nucleotides are TGTGCTAGTTTGTCAGATAGCACAGATACGCAGTATTTT. Protein sequence: CASLSDSTDTQYF.